Below, one T cell receptor beta chain is given with its context. The antigen remains unidentified. This entry belongs to a study of T cells after yellow fever vaccination. Overall study context: Those fractions that held only low numbers of cells were prepared using the SMART-Seq v4 Ultra Low Input RNA kit.

Germline lookup yields CDR1 SGDLS and CDR2 YYNGEE. V was pared by 4 bases and J by 7 bases, with 18 bases between. The CDR3 length is 14 residues. 5'RACE template switching generated TCR cDNA, adding a universal primer site and UMIs. TCRdb processed the 5' RACE reads anew with MiXCR; each CDR3 protein has one entry. The table lists more than 300,000 distinct CDR3 sequences, around 6.8% of them singletons. Whole-study findings and limits: Contamination of FACS-sorted repertoires by abundant clonotypes from the bulk population could occur. Reappearance after the booster was observed for most primary-vaccination clones (roughly 95% CD4, about 86% CD8).

This specimen consisted of PBMCs, obtained 45 days after the first yellow fever vaccination. This sequence joins TRBV9 and TRBJ2-7, with D possibly TRBD2 on 6 matching bases. The clonotype originates from a man between 18 and 35 years old who received the YFV17D yellow fever vaccine. CDR3 in DNA: TGTGCCAGCAGCCGCGGGGAGCGACTGAGGGAGCAGTACTTC. This gives the protein CASSRGERLREQYF.